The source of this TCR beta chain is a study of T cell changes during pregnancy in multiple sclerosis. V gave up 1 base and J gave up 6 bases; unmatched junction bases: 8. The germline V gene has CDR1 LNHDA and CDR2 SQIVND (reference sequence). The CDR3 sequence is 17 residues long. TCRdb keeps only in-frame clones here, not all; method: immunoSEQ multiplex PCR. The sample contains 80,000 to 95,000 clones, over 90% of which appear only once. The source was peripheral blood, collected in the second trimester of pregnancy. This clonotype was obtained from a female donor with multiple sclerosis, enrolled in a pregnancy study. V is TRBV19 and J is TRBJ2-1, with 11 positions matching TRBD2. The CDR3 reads CASSIVPLAGGANEQFF. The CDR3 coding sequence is TGTGCCAGTAGTATAGTGCCCCTAGCGGGAGGCGCCAATGAGCAGTTCTTC.